These T cell receptor beta chains were read from a single sample in a study of blood T cell repertoires in COVID-19. Method: immunoSEQ multiplex PCR; TCRdb's copy keeps in-frame clones and lacks some. The sample shows 200,000 to 300,000 clones, around four fifths of them seen only once. Input material: peripheral blood. The receptors come from a man in his fifties with acute or convalescent COVID-19. Both conserved end residues are part of each CDR3. D genes are given only for firm matches. Size is omitted from some rows. Given values are once, few, many or a class for expanded clones.

>TRBJ2-7|TRBV5-6|TRBD2|NA
TGTGCCAGCAGCTTGGCCGCCAGCGGGGGCTCCTACGAGCAGTACTTC
CASSLAASGGSYEQYF
>TRBJ2-1|TRBV19|TRBD1|NA
TGTGCCAGTAGTATCGGGACAGGGGCCTACAATGAGCAGTTCTTC
CASSIGTGAYNEQFF
>TRBJ2-7|TRBV5-3|TRBD1|NA
TGTGCCAGAAGCTTAGGAGCCCCGGACAGGCTGTTATCATTCGTAGCCGAGCAGTACTTC
CARSLGAPDRLLSFVAEQYF
>TRBJ1-5|TRBV28|TRBD1|once
TGTGCCAGCAGGGCCCCAGGGGGCCCTAATCAGCCCCAGCATTTT
CASRAPGGPNQPQHF
>TRBJ1-4|TRBV3-1/TRBV3-2|NA|NA
TGTGCCAGCAGCCCCCAGGGAAATGAAAAACTGTTTTTT
CASSPQGNEKLFF
>TRBJ2-3|TRBV6-5|NA|NA
TGTGCCAACCGCCCAGGGTCGGACGATACGCAGTATTTT
CANRPGSDDTQYF
>TRBJ2-5|TRBV13|NA|NA
TGTGCCAGCAGCTTTTCCGGGACTCAACAAGAGACCCAGTACTTC
CASSFSGTQQETQYF
>TRBJ2-7|TRBV11-2|TRBD1|NA
TGTGCCAGCAGCTTAGAAGGGACAGGGGGCAGCTACGAGCAGTACTTC
CASSLEGTGGSYEQYF
>TRBJ2-5|TRBV24-1|NA|NA
TGTGCCACCAGTGATCTCAGCGGACAGCCTCGCCAAGAGACCCAGTACTTC
CATSDLSGQPRQETQYF
>TRBJ2-1|TRBV24-1|TRBD2|NA
TGTGCCACCAGTGGAAATAGTAGGGGACTAGCGGGGGTTAATGAGCAGTTCTTC
CATSGNSRGLAGVNEQFF
>TRBJ1-1|TRBV29-1|NA|NA
TGCAGCGTTGAAGATGGGGGGACTGAAGCTTTCTTT
CSVEDGGTEAFF
>TRBJ1-3|TRBV7-3|NA|NA
TGTGCCAGCAGCAAATCGTGGGCACCTGGAAACACCATATATTTT
CASSKSWAPGNTIYF
>TRBJ2-1|TRBV2|NA|NA
TGTGCCAGCGCGCGGGCAGGTCAATACAATGAGCAGTTCTTC
CASARAGQYNEQFF
>TRBJ1-1|TRBV15|NA|NA
TGTGCCACCAGCAGAGACAGGGAAGCCACTGAAGCTTTCTTT
CATSRDREATEAFF
>TRBJ2-3|TRBV18|TRBD1|NA
TGTGCCAGCTCACAAGACAGGGGAACAGATACGCAGTATTTT
CASSQDRGTDTQYF
>TRBJ2-5|TRBV29-1|TRBD1|NA
TGCAGCGTTGAGAAGATGGGACAGGGGACCCAGTACTTC
CSVEKMGQGTQYF
>TRBJ2-3|TRBV13|NA|NA
TGTGCCAGCAGCTTAGACTTGATTACGCAGTATTTT
CASSLDLITQYF
>TRBJ2-7|TRBV11-3|NA|once
TGTGCCAGCAGCTTAGCCAGGGGACCCTACGAGCAGTACTTC
CASSLARGPYEQYF
>TRBJ2-1|TRBV3-1/TRBV3-2|TRBD2|NA
TGTGCCAGCGTCCCAGGTAGCGGGAGTTACAATGAGCAGTTCTTC
CASVPGSGSYNEQFF
>TRBJ2-1|TRBV11-2|TRBD2|NA
TGTGCCAGCAGTTTCCGTACTAGCGGGGGGGTTCGTGAGCAGTTCTTC
CASSFRTSGGVREQFF
>TRBJ2-5|TRBV6-6|TRBD2|NA
TGTGCCAGCAGTTCCGGACTAGCGGGAGTTCAAGAGACCCAGTACTTC
CASSSGLAGVQETQYF
>TRBJ2-3|TRBV5-1|TRBD1|NA
TGCGCCAGCAGCTTGGTCCGGACAGGGAACACAGATACGCAGTATTTT
CASSLVRTGNTDTQYF
>TRBJ1-2|TRBV7-9|NA|NA
TGTGCCAGCAGCCACGCCGGAAGAGGGAATTTAGGAGGCTACACCTTC
CASSHAGRGNLGGYTF
>TRBJ2-6|TRBV24-1|NA|NA
TGTGCCACCAGTGACAGACGGGACTCTGGGGCCAACGTCCTGACTTTC
CATSDRRDSGANVLTF
>TRBJ1-2|TRBV4-1|TRBD1|NA
TGCGCCAGCAGCCAAGAAGTGGGACAGGGCTATGGCTACACCTTC
CASSQEVGQGYGYTF
>TRBJ2-3|TRBV5-4|NA|NA
TGTGCCAGCAGCTTGCGAGGAACTAGCACAGATACGCAGTATTTT
CASSLRGTSTDTQYF
>TRBJ1-2|TRBV10-3|TRBD1|NA
TGTGCCATCAGTGAGCTGCCCGGGACAGGGGTCGATGGCTACACCTTC
CAISELPGTGVDGYTF
>TRBJ2-7|TRBV5-6|TRBD1|few
TGTGCCAGCAGCTTGGGGACAGGGGTCGACGAGCAGTACTTC
CASSLGTGVDEQYF
>TRBJ2-3|TRBV4-1|TRBD2|NA
TGCGCCAGCAGCCCATTAGCGGGAGCTTACACAGATACGCAGTATTTT
CASSPLAGAYTDTQYF
>TRBJ2-7|TRBV15|NA|NA
TGTGCCACCAGCAGGGACTATCCGCACGAGCAGTACTTC
CATSRDYPHEQYF
>TRBJ2-7|TRBV30|NA|NA
TGTGCCTGGAGCCGGCGGCAATCCTACGAGCAGTACTTC
CAWSRRQSYEQYF
>TRBJ1-2|TRBV11-3|TRBD1|NA
TGTGCCAGCAGCTTCACAGGGGATGGCTACACCTTC
CASSFTGDGYTF
>TRBJ1-1|TRBV27|TRBD1|NA
TGTGCCAGCAGTTTTACAGGGGGTAGTGATACTGAAGCTTTCTTT
CASSFTGGSDTEAFF
>TRBJ2-2|TRBV5-4|TRBD2|NA
TGTGCCAGCAGCTTGGTCGGGGGGTCCACCGGGGAGCTGTTTTTT
CASSLVGGSTGELFF
>TRBJ2-3|TRBV19|TRBD1|NA
TGTGCCAGTAGTACGTACAGGGGGCCCGCAGATACGCAGTATTTT
CASSTYRGPADTQYF
>TRBJ2-7|TRBV21-1|NA|NA
TGTGCCAGCAGCAAAGGACGGACAGGTATCCACGAGCAGTACTTC
CASSKGRTGIHEQYF
>TRBJ2-3|TRBV2|NA|NA
TGTGCCAGCAGTCAGGCATATGCAGATACGCAGTATTTT
CASSQAYADTQYF
>TRBJ2-7|TRBV20-1|TRBD2|NA
TGCAGTGCTAGTCCTGCTAGCGGGGCCTACGAGCAGTACTTC
CSASPASGAYEQYF
>TRBJ1-1|TRBV2|NA|few
TGTGCCAGCTCGGACAAGAACACTGAAGCTTTCTTT
CASSDKNTEAFF
>TRBJ1-1|TRBV5-1|NA|NA
TGCGCCAGCAGCTTGGCTCGGGGAGTTAACACTGAAGCTTTCTTT
CASSLARGVNTEAFF
>TRBJ2-5|TRBV28|TRBD2|NA
TGTGCCAGCAGTTTTCTAGCGGGGACAGAAGAGACCCAGTACTTC
CASSFLAGTEETQYF
>TRBJ2-7|TRBV12-5|NA|NA
TGTGCTAGTGTCCAAAGCGGGTCTACCTACGAGCAGTACTTC
CASVQSGSTYEQYF
>TRBJ2-1|TRBV19|TRBD2|NA
TGTGCCAGTAGTCCCTCTGGGCGGGAGCGACACAATGAGCAGTTCTTC
CASSPSGRERHNEQFF
>TRBJ2-5|TRBV5-4|TRBD1|once
TGTGCCAGCAGTACGGGACAGAGGACCGGGGAGACCCAGTACTTC
CASSTGQRTGETQYF
>TRBJ2-3|TRBV5-4|NA|NA
TGTGCCAGCAGCTTATTTCCCGGACAGCACACAGATACGCAGTATTTT
CASSLFPGQHTDTQYF
>TRBJ2-3|TRBV6-5|TRBD1|NA
TGTGCCAGCAGGGACAGGGAGTGGGATACGCAGTATTTT
CASRDREWDTQYF
>TRBJ1-2|TRBV4-1|NA|NA
TGCGCCAGCAGCCAAGTAGCGGGGAACTATGGCTACACCTTC
CASSQVAGNYGYTF
>TRBJ1-2|TRBV4-1|TRBD1|NA
TGCGCCAGCAGCTTCGGACAGGGGGCGTCCTATGGCTACACCTTC
CASSFGQGASYGYTF
>TRBJ1-2|TRBV11-2|NA|NA
TGTGCCAGCAGCCCCGGAGGGAACTATGGCTACACCTTC
CASSPGGNYGYTF
>TRBJ1-2|TRBV6-1|NA|NA
TGTGCCAGCAGTGACGGCGGGGGGCTGTACTATGGCTACACCTTC
CASSDGGGLYYGYTF
>TRBJ1-4|TRBV7-8|NA|NA
TGTGCCAGCAGTCAGTTAACAACTAATGAAAAACTGTTTTTT
CASSQLTTNEKLFF
>TRBJ1-2|TRBV18|NA|once
TGTGCCAGCTCACCCCCTATCGCAGGGCATGGCTACACCTTC
CASSPPIAGHGYTF
>TRBJ2-3|TRBV6-4|TRBD2|NA
TGTGCCAGCAGTGACCGACTAGCGGGGAACATAATCCAAACTAGCACAGATACGCAGTATTTT
CASSDRLAGNIIQTSTDTQYF
>TRBJ2-3|TRBV4-2|NA|NA
TGTGCCAGCAGCCAAGGGGTCGCAGGGGACCCAGATACGCAGTATTTT
CASSQGVAGDPDTQYF
>TRBJ2-7|TRBV28|NA|NA
TGTGCCAGCTCCAGTCCCAAGCCAGGGCCGGGTTACGAGCAGTACTTC
CASSSPKPGPGYEQYF
>TRBJ1-2|TRBV6-1|NA|NA
TGTGCCAGCAGTGAATCGGCAGGTGACTATGGCTACACCTTC
CASSESAGDYGYTF
>TRBJ2-6|TRBV24-1|TRBD2|NA
TGTGCCACCAGTGACCCCGCGGGGGATGGGGCCAACGTCCTGACTTTC
CATSDPAGDGANVLTF
>TRBJ2-3|TRBV11-2|TRBD2|NA
TGTGCCAGCAGCTCCTCCTCTAGCGGGGGTTCTACGCAGTATTTT
CASSSSSSGGSTQYF